This T cell receptor (beta chain) is drawn from a study of blood T cell repertoires in COVID-19 (dated by TCRdb to 2018 to 2020). Looking at the study overall: The collaborator samples originated in the United States, Italy and Spain and spanned the acute and convalescent phases of COVID-19. The repertoires were made available in a free public database intended to serve as a resource for research on the immune response to SARS-CoV-2. Where available, HLA class I and class II types were obtained from metadata supplied by the sample provider rather than from assay-based typing. Subjects who had been exposed to COVID-19, were actively infected with it, or had recovered from it provided the deeply sampled blood TCRbeta repertoires that made up the dataset. Sample metadata almost always included a de-identified subject ID, COVID-19 status, age in years and sex. The material from the prospective study consisted of cDNA or gDNA derived from T cells, B-cell-depleted T cells, or PBMCs. Samples were obtained from the ongoing ImmuneRACE study (first 160 participants) and from 1,000 to 1,500 subjects provided by 6 global collaborators. Here is what the overall study found, with its caveats: The amount of clinical and demographic metadata varied by source and participant and was provided uncurated.

The CDR3 covers 16 residues, taking in both the cysteine and the phenylalanine. The read is trimmed to its CDR3 DNA, 48 bases read in frame from base 1. V lost 5 bases and J lost 4 bases, and the count of bases not matched to a germline gene is 11. CDR1 and CDR2 were assigned from the germline V gene (reference sequence) as LNHDA and SQIVND. Collaborating institutions collected whole blood in K2EDTA tubes following their own protocols. For TCRbeta analysis, collaborator samples were shipped as frozen whole blood, as isolated PBMCs, or as DNA extracted from either sample type. As regards this clone: Its antigen is unknown. Qualities for individual bases were not recorded, and no much larger clone is one base off.

TCRbeta CDR3 regions were amplified from genomic DNA by means of the immunoSEQ Assay, a bias-controlled multiplex PCR. Per the authors' processing: Nucleated cell counts per sample were estimated from amplification of reference gene primers within the assay. Sequence reads were collapsed and filtered to measure the absolute abundance of every unique TCRbeta CDR3 rearrangement. Productive Simpson clonality was computed per sample as the square root of Simpson's diversity index over productive rearrangements. TCRdb took over this immuneACCESS table, retaining in-frame rearrangements with V and J assigned. Such tables are incomplete; in checked studies, under half of the missing clones stem from an unresolved V gene, and the remainder is unexplained. V, J and clone size are those of that table, while D and trimming were read from the DNA. Within this sample are about 77,000 clones, with less than 85% of them counted one time only. Under 5.5% of the sample comes from the top ten.

Input material: peripheral blood. This receptor was obtained from a woman in her sixties or seventies with acute or convalescent COVID-19. Recombination joined TRBV19 with TRBJ1-2, with 9 bases aligning to TRBD1. The CDR3 region: CASSPTGTGNLYGYTF. The DNA reads TGTGCCAGTAGTCCGACCGGGACAGGGAATCTCTATGGCTACACCTTC.